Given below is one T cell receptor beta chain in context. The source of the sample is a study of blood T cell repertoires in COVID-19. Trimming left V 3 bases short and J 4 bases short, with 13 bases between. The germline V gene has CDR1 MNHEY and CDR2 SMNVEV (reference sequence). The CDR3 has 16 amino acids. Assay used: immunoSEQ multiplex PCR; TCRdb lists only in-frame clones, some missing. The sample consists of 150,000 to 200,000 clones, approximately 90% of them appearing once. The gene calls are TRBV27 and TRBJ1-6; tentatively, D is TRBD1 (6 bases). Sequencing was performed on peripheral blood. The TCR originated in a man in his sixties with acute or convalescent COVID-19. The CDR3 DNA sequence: TGTGCCAGCAGTTTCGGGGGGGCCAATTATAATTCACCCCTCCACTTT. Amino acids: CASSFGGANYNSPLHF.